The source of this T cell receptor (beta chain) is a study of blood T cell repertoires in COVID-19. As for the study in general: T cells, B-cell-depleted T cells, or PBMCs supplied cDNA or gDNA.

Donors in Cohort 3 counted as recovered after two negative PCRs, clearance, or symptom resolution. TCRdb's table, derived via immunoSEQ multiplex PCR, lists solely in-frame clones and lacks some. The sample includes some 300,000 clones, roughly 90% of them seen just once. The sequencing input was PBMCs or T cells enriched from blood (not recorded which). The sequence was collected from a woman aged 25 to 39 who had recovered from COVID-19.

The CDR3 DNA is TGTGCCAGCAGCCCAGGGGTTGGGGACTACGAGCAGTACTTC. The encoded protein is CASSPGVGDYEQYF. The chain carries TRBV5-4 and TRBJ2-7, with D possibly being TRBD1 (6 bases). This CDR3 has 14 amino acids. CDR1 is SGHNT and CDR2 is YYREEE in the germline V gene (reference sequence). The V end lost 4 bases, the J end lost 3 bases, and 14 bases lay between the germline ends.